The 21 T cell receptor beta chains reported below all come from one sample, sequenced in a study of T cells after yellow fever vaccination. TCRdb used MiXCR to reprocess the 5' RACE reads, holding one entry per CDR3 protein. In the table there are under 200,000 distinct CDR3 sequences, 9.5% to 11% of which are singletons. The sequences come from CD8+ T cells sorted from PBMCs, collected 15 days after the yellow fever booster vaccination. The receptors stem from a man aged 18 to 30 who received the YFV17D yellow fever vaccine.

This clonotype showed up just a few times. This chain joins TRBV4-1 and TRBJ2-1; tentatively, D is TRBD2 (6 bases). Per germline, CDR1 MGHRA and CDR2 YSYEKL. V was clipped by 1 base and J by 8 bases, with 9 bases between them. CDR3 length: 13 residues. The CDR3 DNA reads as TGCGCCAGCAGCCAAGGCTCGGGGGATGAGCAGTTCTTC. Amino acid sequence: CASSQGSGDEQFF.

This clonotype was found a few times. This chain uses TRBV9 with TRBJ1-4; a possible D gene is TRBD1 (5 bases). The CDR3 covers 20 residues. V lost 2 bases and J lost 0, with 23 bases in between. CDR1 is SGDLS and CDR2 is YYNGEE in the germline V gene. In DNA, the CDR3 is TGTGCCAGCAGCGTTCCGAACCGACAGCAGTCCGACGCAACTAATGAAAAACTGTTTTTT. Residues: CASSVPNRQQSDATNEKLFF.

This chain connects TRBV4-1 to TRBJ2-7; 8 positions match TRBD1. Germline values: CDR1 MGHRA, CDR2 YSYEKL. After removal of 3 bases from V and 10 bases from J, the junction contained 14 bases not matched to a gene. There are 15 residues in the CDR3. In DNA form, the CDR3 reads TGCGCCAGCAGCCACAGGGACAGGACACAAGGTATTCAGTACTTC. Its protein product is CASSHRDRTQGIQYF.

This clonotype was counted only a few times. The rearrangement joins TRBV12-3 or TRBV12-4 to TRBJ1-3; no firm D call. This CDR3 has 15 residues. The V end lost 6 bases, the J end lost 0 bases, and 12 bases lay between the germline ends. DNA of the CDR3: TGTGCCAGCAGGCCAGACTGGTCCTCTGGAAACACCATATATTTT. Amino acids: CASRPDWSSGNTIYF.

This clonotype was seen a handful of times. V usage is TRBV7-6 and J usage is TRBJ1-6, with TRBD1 matching 9 bases. V lost 1 base, J lost 10 bases, and 5 bases stayed unmatched. Germline assignment: CDR1 SGHVS and CDR2 FNYEAQ. The CDR3 totals 15 residues. The CDR3 DNA is TGTGCCAGCAGCTTAGTGACAGGGGGTTTATCACCCCTCCACTTT. Translated: CASSLVTGGLSPLHF.

This clonotype was recorded a few times. The rearrangement uses TRBV27 and TRBJ1-6; the match to TRBD1 covers 8 bases. CDR3 length: 15 amino acids. V lost 5 bases to trimming and J lost 8 bases; unmatched junction nucleotides: 8. The V gene's germline CDR1 is MNHEY and CDR2 SMNVEV (reference sequence). The CDR3 bases are TGTGCCAGCAGTCCGACAGGGGAAGGGGATTCACCCCTCCACTTT. Translating it yields CASSPTGEGDSPLHF.

In its sample, this clonotype was seen a few times. This sequence joins TRBV4-3 and TRBJ1-1; unclear D gene. Germline V gene sequence: CDR1 LGHNA, CDR2 YSLEER. V lost 4 bases and J lost 1, with 13 bases in between. The CDR3 has 15 residues. The DNA for the CDR3 is TGCGCCAGCAGCCCGACCGGAGTCGGGAACACTGAAGCTTTCTTT. This encodes CASSPTGVGNTEAFF.

Only a few counts were recorded for this clonotype. The V gene is TRBV2, the J gene TRBJ1-2, with unresolved D. The ends were cut back, 0 bases at V and 8 bases at J, with 7 bases in the middle. Germline V gene lookup returns CDR1 SNHLY and CDR2 FYNNEI. The length of the CDR3 is 12 residues. The CDR3 DNA sequence: TGTGCCAGCAGTGAAGCAGGCCTAGGCTACACCTTC. Translated: CASSEAGLGYTF.

This clonotype was counted a few times. V usage is TRBV5-5 and J usage is TRBJ1-3, with a weak D call TRBD1 (6 bases). V was trimmed by 0 bases and J by 0 bases, leaving 10 bases between them. CDR1 and CDR2 (germline): SGHKS, YYEKEE (reference sequence). The CDR3 is made up of 16 amino acids. The CDR3 DNA is TGTGCCAGCAGCTTGGCAGGGGCCTACTCTGGAAACACCATATATTTT. Protein sequence: CASSLAGAYSGNTIYF.

There are a few counts of this clonotype. V and J are TRBV3-1 and TRBJ1-2, with D unresolved. Germline loops: CDR1 LGHDT, CDR2 YNNKEL (reference sequence). There are 13 residues in the CDR3. With 5 bases removed from V and 3 bases from J, the gap between germline ends came to 10 bases. CDR3 region: CASSWVRDYGYTF. The CDR3 bases are TGTGCCAGCAGCTGGGTACGGGACTATGGCTACACCTTC.

V is TRBV4-1 and J is TRBJ2-3; D may correspond to TRBD1 or TRBD2 (6 bases each). Trimming stripped 1 base from V and 1 base from J, with 24 bases between. The CDR3 is made up of 20 amino acids. Germline CDR1 and CDR2: MGHRA and YSYEKL. CDR3 loop: CASSQVWPDRGASGTDTQYF. The DNA for the CDR3 is TGCGCCAGCAGCCAAGTTTGGCCGGATAGGGGGGCTAGCGGCACAGATACGCAGTATTTT.

This clonotype came up a few times. This rearrangement joins TRBV3-1 to TRBJ2-5; the D gene is possibly TRBD2 (5 bases). Trimming removed 1 base at V and 4 bases at J, with 13 bases between. The germline V gene encodes CDR1 LGHDT and CDR2 YNNKEL (reference sequence). The CDR3 has 15 amino acids. The CDR3 reads CASSQAASRLETQYF. CDR3 sequence (DNA): TGTGCCAGCAGCCAAGCGGCTAGCAGATTAGAGACCCAGTACTTC.

The gene calls are TRBV4-1 and TRBJ1-1; no reliable D call. The CDR3 sequence is 16 residues long. The V end lost 2 bases, the J end lost 0 bases, and 13 bases lay between the germline ends. CDR1 MGHRA and CDR2 YSYEKL come from the germline V gene. In DNA, the CDR3 is TGCGCCAGCAGCCAAACCGACGCAGCTTTGAACACTGAAGCTTTCTTT. Translation gives CASSQTDAALNTEAFF.

In this sample, this clonotype turned up a few times. The chain recombines TRBV5-1 with TRBJ2-2; a possible D gene is TRBD1 (6 bases). The CDR3 length is 14 residues. The V gene lost 1 base and the J gene lost 7 bases, with 11 bases spanning the gap. CDR1 SGHRS and CDR2 YFSETQ come from the germline V gene. In DNA, the CDR3 is TGCGCCAGCAGCTTGACAGGGCTCATCGGGGAGCTGTTTTTT. This sequence encodes CASSLTGLIGELFF.

This clonotype has ten or more counts. This rearrangement joins TRBV12-3 or TRBV12-4 to TRBJ2-1; D is ambiguous. V lost 6 bases and J 8 bases, leaving 17 bases between the germline ends. This CDR3 comprises 14 residues. The DNA of the CDR3 is TGTGCCAGCAGCAAGAGTGGGTATTCGGATGAGCAGTTCTTC. Translation: CASSKSGYSDEQFF.

This clonotype was seen at least ten times. The rearrangement uses TRBV9 and TRBJ2-5, with no clear D. Deletions cut 0 bases from V and 6 bases from J, with 12 bases between. CDR1 and CDR2 from the germline V gene are SGDLS and YYNGEE. The CDR3 loop spans 14 amino acids. The CDR3 loop is CASSVELGEKTQYF. The DNA of the CDR3 is TGTGCCAGCAGCGTAGAGTTGGGTGAGAAGACCCAGTACTTC.

This clonotype was seen more than once but under ten times. The chain has TRBV7-3 and TRBJ1-6; 7 positions match TRBD1. V shed 2 bases, J shed 7 bases, and the junction held 2 bases outside the gene matches. Germline CDR1 is SGHTA and CDR2 is FQGTGA. The CDR3 loop spans 14 amino acids. DNA for the CDR3: TGTGCCAGCAGCTTAGTGGGACAGAATTCACCCCTCCACTTT. This codes for CASSLVGQNSPLHF.

This chain connects TRBV4-3 to TRBJ2-1; D gene unclear. The length of the CDR3 is 13 residues. The germline V gene encodes CDR1 LGHNA and CDR2 YSLEER. V lost 1 base and J lost 9, with 10 bases in between. The CDR3 nucleotides are TGCGCCAGCAGCCAAGTAAGTGGGTCTGAGCAGTTCTTC. This gives the protein CASSQVSGSEQFF.

V is TRBV7-9 and J is TRBJ2-7, with 7 bases aligning to TRBD1. This CDR3 is built from 15 residues. Germline-derived CDR1 and CDR2 are SEHNR and FQNEAQ (reference sequence). V trimming: 4 bases; J trimming: 5 bases; junction bases outside the gene matches: 11. The CDR3 protein is CASSSTGTAFDEQYF. DNA of the CDR3: TGTGCCAGCAGCTCTACCGGGACAGCGTTCGACGAGCAGTACTTC.

The chain is built from TRBV27 and TRBJ2-5, with TRBD2 matching over 11 bases. J was trimmed by 4 bases and V by 5 bases; bases with no gene match: 3. The CDR3 is made up of 14 amino acids. Germline V gives CDR1 MNHEY, CDR2 SMNVEV (reference sequence). CDR3 amino acids: CASSTSGGAETQYF. For the CDR3, the DNA is TGTGCCAGCAGTACTAGCGGGGGAGCAGAGACCCAGTACTTC.

This clonotype was detected only a few times. The V and J genes are TRBV12-3 or TRBV12-4 and TRBJ1-1; no firm D call. V gave up 5 bases and J gave up 3 bases, with 13 bases separating them. The length of the CDR3 is 14 residues. The CDR3 nucleotides are TGTGCCAGCAGTGTGACCGATTCTTACACTGAAGCTTTCTTT. Translated, it gives CASSVTDSYTEAFF.